This T cell receptor beta chain was sequenced in a study of blood T cell repertoires in COVID-19. Study information: Whether acute or convalescent, the COVID-19 samples came from the United States, Italy and Spain. T cells, B-cell-depleted T cells, or PBMCs supplied cDNA or gDNA.

Recovered status in Cohort 3 required two negative PCRs, clearance, or symptom resolution. Under the authors' procedure: It was from reference gene primer amplification that nucleated cell counts were estimated. Some clones are missing from TCRdb's copy, which holds only in-frame ones; the method was immunoSEQ multiplex PCR. V, J and clone size derive from that table, while D and trimming were established from the DNA sequence. The profile shows 430,000 or so clones, 88% of them singletons. Material: PBMCs or T cells enriched from blood (not recorded which). The TCR comes from a woman between 40 and 50 years old who had recovered from COVID-19.

CDR3 coding DNA: TGTGCCAGCTCACCACCGTCGGAGCGGGAGACCCAGTACTTC. Its translation is CASSPPSERETQYF. V is TRBV18 and J is TRBJ2-5; maybe TRBD2 (5 bases). Germline V gene data show CDR1 as KGHSH and CDR2 as LQKENI. There are 14 residues in the CDR3. V lost 0 bases and J 5 bases, leaving 10 bases between the germline ends.